This T cell receptor (beta chain) is from a study of PD-1 blockade in classical Hodgkin lymphoma. Overall study findings and caveats: Partial responders and progressors had significantly lower baseline TCR diversity. There was a significant rise in CD4+ TCR diversity by C4D1, with no such rise for CD8+. Baseline TCR diversity was reportedly lower in newly diagnosed patients than in healthy donors. It was reported as lower still in relapsed/refractory patients.

Each and every patient relapsed after autologous stem cell transplantation, and patients got differing brentuximab vedotin exposure. Progressive disease, partial response or complete response was each patient's best response. To note about this clone: The antigen remains undetermined.

Sequenced by immunoSEQ multiplex PCR; TCRdb stores in-frame clones only, minus some. The sample records about 110,000 clones, roughly 87% being singletons. This sequence was found in a human donor with classical Hodgkin lymphoma. The material was peripheral blood mononuclear cells (PBMCs), obtained before the second cycle of nivolumab.

CDR3 in amino acids: CASSHIDMGLVRDEQFF. The DNA of the CDR3 is TGCGCCAGCAGCCACATCGATATGGGACTAGTTCGCGATGAGCAGTTCTTC. The chain couples TRBV4-1 to TRBJ2-1, with 8 positions matching TRBD2. V lost 3 bases, J lost 8 bases, and 15 bases stayed unmatched. Germline V gene lookup returns CDR1 MGHRA and CDR2 YSYEKL. This CDR3 has 17 residues.